One sample yielded the 28 T cell receptor beta chains listed below, sequenced in a study of shared clonotypes between healthy human individuals. Only in-frame clones appear in the TCRdb table, and some are missing; sequencing was by immunoSEQ multiplex PCR. The table lists some 2,500,000 clones, 85% to 95% of them singletons, with around 0.38% in the top ten. The material sequenced was naive CD4+ T cells from PBMCs. Sample subset: CD45RA+ positively selected. The source of these receptors is a man in his late teens or twenties in good health. Some clones in this sample may be carry-over from other donors' samples.

This clone was observed a single time. V is TRBV11-2 and J is TRBJ2-2; 14 nucleotides agree with TRBD2. Germline V CDR1 and CDR2: SGHAT, FQNNGV. The CDR3 runs 17 residues. V shed 5 bases, J shed 7 bases, and the junction held 9 bases outside the gene matches. CDR3 in DNA: TGTGCCAGCAGCCCGGGACTAGCGGGAGTGGGCGGCGGGGAGCTGTTTTTT. It specifies CASSPGLAGVGGGELFF.

This clone was detected only once. The V call is TRBV6-6, the J call TRBJ2-2; 12 positions agree with TRBD2. This CDR3 is built from 15 residues. J gave up 7 bases and V 6 bases, and 6 bases lay outside the gene matches. Germline CDR1 and CDR2: MNHNY and SVGAGI (reference sequence). CDR3 protein: CASSPGTSGRGELFF. The CDR3 region has the DNA TGTGCCAGCAGCCCAGGGACTAGCGGGCGCGGGGAGCTGTTTTTT.

The chain has TRBV4-2 and TRBJ2-1, with 8 bases identical to TRBD2. The length of the CDR3 is 14 residues. CDR1 is LGHNA and CDR2 is YNFKEQ in the germline V gene. Trimming at V came to 5 bases and at J to 4 bases, leaving 4 bases not matched to a gene. The CDR3 nucleotides read TGTGCCAGCAGCAACGGGAGGGATTACAATGAGCAGTTCTTC. Protein sequence: CASSNGRDYNEQFF.

The rearrangement uses TRBV4-2 and TRBJ1-3; D is perhaps TRBD1 (6 bases). Germline V gene lookup returns CDR1 LGHNA and CDR2 YNFKEQ. Trimming removed 2 bases from V and 0 bases from J, with 17 bases in between. The CDR3 consists of 18 residues. In DNA form, the CDR3 reads TGTGCCAGCAGCCAAAATGCGGGGGGCTCAATCTCTGGAAACACCATATATTTT. It yields the protein CASSQNAGGSISGNTIYF.

Regarding this clone: At the DNA level, this CDR3 is encoded by other sequences in the same sample as well. The chain combines TRBV9 with TRBJ1-5, with 7 nucleotides matching TRBD1. CDR1 and CDR2 (germline): SGDLS, YYNGEE. The CDR3 spans 14 residues. J lost 5 bases, V lost 0 bases, and 2 bases had no gene match. CDR3 residues: CASSVVGGDQPQHF. For the CDR3, the DNA is TGTGCCAGCAGCGTAGTAGGGGGCGATCAGCCCCAGCATTTT.

The genes are TRBV6-6 and TRBJ1-1, with D perhaps TRBD1 (6 bases). The ends were cut back, 6 bases at V and 1 base at J, with 15 bases in the middle. The CDR3 runs 15 residues. The germline gives CDR1 MNHNY, CDR2 SVGAGI (reference sequence). This chain's CDR3 is CASSRNRVKNTEAFF. The CDR3 coding sequence is TGTGCCAGCAGCCGAAACAGGGTGAAGAACACTGAAGCTTTCTTT.

The V and J genes are TRBV7-2 and TRBJ2-5; D gene ambiguous. The germline gives CDR1 SGHTA, CDR2 FQGNSA. Trimming left V 5 bases short and J 1 base short, with 14 bases between. The CDR3 sequence is 15 residues long. CDR3 residues: CASSPSRHSQETQYF. In nucleotides, the CDR3 is TGTGCCAGCAGCCCCAGCCGCCACAGCCAAGAGACCCAGTACTTC.

As DNA, the CDR3 is TGTGCCAGCAGTGAAGCGTCCAGGGTCTATGGCTACACCTTC. Its protein is CASSEASRVYGYTF. The chain is built from TRBV6-1 and TRBJ1-2; D might be TRBD1 (5 bases). V dropped 0 bases and J dropped 4 bases, with 9 bases sitting between them. Germline V gene sequence: CDR1 MNHNS, CDR2 SASEGT. This CDR3 spans 14 amino acids.

The V gene is TRBV15, the J gene TRBJ2-7; maybe TRBD2 (5 bases). V lost 0 bases to trimming and J lost 5 bases, with 14 bases between them. The V gene's germline CDR1 is LNHNV and CDR2 YYDKDF (reference sequence). The CDR3 loop spans 15 amino acids. CDR3 DNA: TGTGCCACCAGCAGAGATATGGCGGGTCGGGACGAGCAGTACTTC. Its translation is CATSRDMAGRDEQYF. Drawing the rest from reference TRBV15 and TRBJ2-7, the complete variable domain is DAMVIQNPRYQVTQFGKPVTLSCSQTLNHNVMYWYQQKSSQAPKLLFHYYDKDFNNEADTPDNFQSRRPNTSFCFLDIRSPGLGDTAMYLCATSRDMAGRDEQYFGPGTRLTVT.

V and J are TRBV5-1 and TRBJ2-2; D might be TRBD2 (5 bases). The CDR3 extends over 14 amino acids. The V and J ends lost 3 bases and 4 bases respectively, with 10 bases between them. The germline V gene encodes CDR1 SGHRS and CDR2 YFSETQ. CDR3 nucleotide sequence: TGCGCCAGCAGCTCCGGACTCCTCACCGGGGAGCTGTTTTTT. It codes for CASSSGLLTGELFF. The variable domain in full, completed from reference TRBV5-1 and TRBJ2-2, reads KAGVTQTPRYLIKTRGQQVTLSCSPISGHRSVSWYQQTPGQGLQFLFEYFSETQRNKGNFPGRFSGRQFSNSRSEMNVSTLELGDSALYLCASSSGLLTGELFFGEGSRLTVL.

The rearrangement joins TRBV18 to TRBJ2-6, with D perhaps TRBD1 (5 bases). Trimming cost V 1 base and J 11 bases, with 24 bases left between them. The CDR3 covers 18 residues. Germline CDR1 and CDR2: KGHSH and LQKENI. The CDR3 DNA reads as TGTGCCAGCTCACCACTCCGTCTGACTGGAATCTGGGGCGACGTCCTGACTTTC. Protein product: CASSPLRLTGIWGDVLTF.

The chain links TRBV27 to TRBJ2-7; D may be TRBD1 (6 bases). V shed 6 bases and J shed 3 bases, with 12 bases lying between them. Looked up from germline, CDR1 is MNHEY and CDR2 is SMNVEV (reference sequence). This CDR3 comprises 13 residues. The CDR3 loop is CASRGQGYYEQYF. CDR3 DNA sequence: TGTGCCAGCAGGGGGCAGGGGTACTACGAGCAGTACTTC.

This clone was found once. The chain recombines TRBV5-5 with TRBJ2-7; no clear D gene. Germline V gene sequence: CDR1 SGHKS, CDR2 YYEKEE (reference sequence). Trimming removed 0 bases from V and 2 bases from J, with 6 bases in between. The length of the CDR3 is 13 residues. CDR3 sequence reads: CASSLGFAYEQYF. CDR3 DNA sequence: TGTGCCAGCAGCTTGGGGTTCGCCTACGAGCAGTACTTC.

The chain has TRBV11-2 and TRBJ2-1; no reliable D call. Between the trimmed V and J ends, which lost 1 base and 5 bases, there was a span of 9 bases. Germline CDR1 reads SGHAT; CDR2 reads FQNNGV. The CDR3 contains 14 residues. The CDR3 reads CASSLASADNEQFF. CDR3 bases: TGTGCCAGCAGCTTAGCATCAGCAGACAATGAGCAGTTCTTC.

This chain connects TRBV27 to TRBJ1-4; possible D gene TRBD1, 5 bases. The CDR3 is 13 residues long. V was shortened by 3 bases and J by 10 bases, with 12 bases between the two germline ends. Germline V gene sequence: CDR1 MNHEY, CDR2 SMNVEV (reference sequence). Here the CDR3 DNA reads TGTGCCAGCAGTTTGATTCAGGGTGGAAAACTGTTTTTT. Amino acid sequence: CASSLIQGGKLFF.

The chain couples TRBV28 to TRBJ2-3, with 7 bases fitting TRBD2. Germline V gives CDR1 MDHEN, CDR2 SYDVKM. This CDR3 comprises 16 residues. V lost 2 bases to trimming and J lost 3 bases; unmatched junction nucleotides: 8. Here the CDR3 reads CASSLRRGRETDTQYF. The CDR3 DNA follows: TGTGCCAGCAGTTTACGTCGCGGGAGAGAGACAGATACGCAGTATTTT.

The chain employs TRBV6-6 and TRBJ1-1, with D hard to call. The length of the CDR3 is 14 residues. Germline CDR1 and CDR2: MNHNY and SVGAGI (reference sequence). Between the trimmed V and J ends, which lost 7 bases and 1 base, there was a span of 13 bases. The CDR3 DNA follows: TGTGCCAGCAAGTATTTCTCGGGGAACACTGAAGCTTTCTTT. Protein: CASKYFSGNTEAFF.

The genes are TRBV9 and TRBJ2-5; 9 bases agree with TRBD1. This CDR3 is built from 16 residues. Trimming took 3 bases from V and 1 from J; bases not matched to a gene: 7. Germline CDR1 is SGDLS and CDR2 is YYNGEE. The CDR3 protein is CASSDGTGQIQETQYF. The CDR3 DNA sequence: TGTGCCAGCAGCGACGGGACAGGGCAAATCCAAGAGACCCAGTACTTC.

The chain uses TRBV7-3 and TRBJ2-3, with a weak D call TRBD2 (5 bases). The CDR3 contains 16 residues. Trimming shortened V by 0 bases and J by 6 bases, and 16 bases separated the two germline ends. Per germline, CDR1 SGHTA and CDR2 FQGTGA. CDR3 in DNA: TGTGCCAGCAGCTTAACTAGCGTCGTCCCTCCGGATACGCAGTATTTT. This encodes CASSLTSVVPPDTQYF. Supplemented by reference TRBV7-3 and TRBJ2-3, the full variable domain reads GAGVSQTPSNKVTEKGKYVELRCDPISGHTALYWYRQSLGQGPEFLIYFQGTGAADDSGLPNDRFFAVRPEGSVSTLKIQRTERGDSAVYLCASSLTSVVPPDTQYFGPGTRLTVL.

This clone was observed once. The rearrangement joins TRBV5-6 to TRBJ2-1; the D gene is possibly TRBD2 (5 bases). Trimming left V 4 bases short and J 9 bases short, with 20 bases between. Germline-derived CDR1 and CDR2 are SGHDT and YYEEEE. This CDR3 spans 15 amino acids. The CDR3 here is CASSGVTSLEGEQFF. The CDR3 nucleotides read TGTGCCAGCAGCGGAGTTACGTCCTTAGAGGGTGAGCAGTTCTTC. Full variable domain (remainder filled in from reference TRBV5-6 and TRBJ2-1): DAGVTQSPTHLIKTRGQQVTLRCSPKSGHDTVSWYQQALGQGPQFIFQYYEEEERQRGNFPDRFSGHQFPNYSSELNVNALLLGDSALYLCASSGVTSLEGEQFFGPGTRLTVL.

In regard to this clone: Within the sample, other DNA sequences also encode this same CDR3. This chain links TRBV6-5 with TRBJ2-7; possibly TRBD1 for D (7 bases). This CDR3 has 15 amino acids. Trimming removed 0 bases at V and 4 bases at J, with 13 bases between. In germline, CDR1 is MNHEY, CDR2 SVGAGI. The CDR3 spells CASSYSAGGTYEQYF. CDR3 nucleotide sequence: TGTGCCAGCAGTTACTCGGCAGGGGGGACGTACGAGCAGTACTTC.

The chain combines TRBV7-8 with TRBJ1-5; no clear D gene. CDR1 and CDR2 from the germline V gene are SGHVS and FQNEAQ. The CDR3 sequence is 16 residues long. The germline V and J ends were trimmed by 2 bases and 0 bases, with 11 bases remaining between them. The CDR3: CASSLFRAPSNQPQHF. The CDR3, as DNA: TGTGCCAGCAGCTTATTTAGGGCCCCTAGCAATCAGCCCCAGCATTTT. Looking up the rest from reference TRBV7-8 and TRBJ1-5 gives the full variable domain: GAGVSQSPRYKVAKRGQDVALRCDPISGHVSLFWYQQALGQGPEFLTYFQNEAQLDKSGLPSDRFFAERPEGSVSTLKIQRTQQEDSAVYLCASSLFRAPSNQPQHFGDGTRLSIL.

This rearrangement joins TRBV11-2 to TRBJ2-2, with D perhaps matching TRBD1 or TRBD2 (5 bases each). Germline V lookup: CDR1 SGHAT, CDR2 FQNNGV. The V end was cut by 3 bases, the J end by 4 bases, with 12 bases between. The CDR3 has 15 residues. The CDR3 DNA sequence: TGTGCCAGCAGCTTCTCTCAGGGAGTCACCGGGGAGCTGTTTTTT. Translation gives CASSFSQGVTGELFF.

The chain uses TRBV27 and TRBJ2-2; D perhaps matches TRBD1 (5 bases). The V gene's germline CDR1 is MNHEY and CDR2 SMNVEV (reference sequence). This CDR3 region has 15 residues. Trimming stripped 4 bases from V and 4 bases from J, with 13 bases between. CDR3 sequence reads: CASSYLDRPTGELFF. The CDR3 DNA is TGTGCCAGCAGTTACCTCGACAGACCCACCGGGGAGCTGTTTTTT.

Only one count was recorded for this clone. V gene TRBV18 combines with J gene TRBJ2-7; weak D call: TRBD1 (5 bases). This CDR3 has 16 residues. Germline assignment: CDR1 KGHSH and CDR2 LQKENI. The V end was cut by 6 bases, the J end by 1 base, with 19 bases between. CDR3 protein: CASSPQSSTDSYEQYF. The DNA of the CDR3 is TGTGCCAGCTCCCCCCAGTCCTCGACAGATTCCTACGAGCAGTACTTC.

The rearrangement joins TRBV5-1 to TRBJ2-2, with TRBD2 identical over 10 bases. In germline, CDR1 is SGHRS, CDR2 YFSETQ. This CDR3 region has 16 residues. The V and J ends lost 4 bases and 3 bases, in that order; junction bases with no gene match: 6. For the CDR3, the DNA is TGCGCCAGCAGCCCGTTAGCGGGAGGCGACACCGGGGAGCTGTTTTTT. Amino acids: CASSPLAGGDTGELFF.

This rearrangement joins TRBV7-9 to TRBJ2-3; the D is unclear. Germline lookup yields CDR1 SEHNR and CDR2 FQNEAQ (reference sequence). Trimming removed 6 bases at V and 4 bases at J, with 14 bases between. This CDR3 region has 14 residues. The CDR3 protein is CASRNMGRADTQYF. Here the CDR3 DNA reads TGTGCCAGCAGAAATATGGGTCGGGCAGATACGCAGTATTTT.

For the CDR3, the DNA is TGTGCCAGCTCCCCCGAGGGAGGCGGACGGGGCGAGCAGTACTTC. Protein product: CASSPEGGGRGEQYF. The gene calls are TRBV18 and TRBJ2-7; D possibly corresponds to TRBD2 (6 bases). The CDR3 is 15 residues long. The V end lost 6 bases, the J end lost 6 bases, and 21 bases lay between the germline ends. Germline V gene data show CDR1 as KGHSH and CDR2 as LQKENI.